The 16 T cell receptor beta chains below come from one sample, sequenced in a study of CD8 T cells in Susac syndrome (dated 2019 in TCRdb). Receptors were amplified or captured by the immunoSEQ multiplex PCR assay. RNA was extracted using the RNeasy kit, and about 0.45 to 1 ug of the RNA was reverse transcribed with random hexamers. TCRdb itself trimmed the public reads at Q25 with fastp, ran MiXCR and retained productive beta chains. One record per CDR3 amino acid sequence lists the most common genes and DNA. This sample holds fewer than 90,000 distinct CDR3 sequences; approximately 94% were observed only once. The top ten clonotypes cover roughly 0.45% of the sample. The specimen sequenced was CD8+ T cells from PBMCs. The source is a human donor with Susac syndrome.

The chain has TRBV9 and TRBJ2-3, with TRBD1 as a possible D gene (5 bases). CDR1 is SGDLS, CDR2 YYNGEE, per germline. The CDR3 covers 12 residues. Trimming stripped 3 bases from V and 6 bases from J, with 8 bases between. The CDR3 bases are TGTGCCAGCAGCGCTGGGGCTGATACGCAGTATTTT. Protein: CASSAGADTQYF.

The rearrangement uses TRBV7-9 and TRBJ2-1; D may correspond to TRBD1 or TRBD2 (6 bases each). V was clipped by 4 bases and J by 6 bases, with 16 bases between them. The CDR3 runs to 15 residues. Germline assignment: CDR1 SEHNR and CDR2 FQNEAQ (reference sequence). The CDR3 spells CASSWTKQGGNEQFF. As DNA, the CDR3 is TGTGCCAGCAGCTGGACTAAACAGGGCGGCAATGAGCAGTTCTTC.

This clonotype has just one count. The chain couples TRBV5-1 to TRBJ2-3; D perhaps matches TRBD2 (5 bases). Trimming removed 0 bases at V and 0 bases at J, with 8 bases between. The length of the CDR3 is 15 residues. Looked up from germline, CDR1 is SGHRS and CDR2 is YFSETQ. The CDR3 nucleotides read TGCGCCAGCAGCTTGGCGGGGTCTAGCACAGATACGCAGTATTTT. Residues: CASSLAGSSTDTQYF. The variable domain in full, completed from reference TRBV5-1 and TRBJ2-3, reads KAGVTQTPRYLIKTRGQQVTLSCSPISGHRSVSWYQQTPGQGLQFLFEYFSETQRNKGNFPGRFSGRQFSNSRSEMNVSTLELGDSALYLCASSLAGSSTDTQYFGPGTRLTVL.

The V call is TRBV6-1, the J call TRBJ2-1; D gene unclear. In germline, CDR1 is MNHNS, CDR2 SASEGT. The V gene lost 2 bases and the J gene lost 0 bases, with 17 bases spanning the gap. The CDR3 is 18 amino acids. CDR3 amino acids: CASSENGPATSSYNEQFF. The CDR3 coding sequence is TGTGCCAGCAGTGAAAACGGCCCGGCTACGAGCTCCTACAATGAGCAGTTCTTC.

This chain joins TRBV18 and TRBJ2-3; TRBD2 matches at 10 bases. The CDR3 is 17 residues long. Trimming removed 3 bases from V and 4 bases from J; junction bases left unmatched: 10. Germline CDR1 is KGHSH and CDR2 is LQKENI. In nucleotides, the CDR3 is TGTGCCAGCTCACCCAGGGCTAGCGGGAGAAAAGCAGATACGCAGTATTTT. As protein: CASSPRASGRKADTQYF.

The chain has TRBV7-9 and TRBJ2-5, with a weak D call TRBD2 (7 bases). The V and J ends lost 1 base and 1 base respectively, with 10 bases between them. CDR3 length: 15 residues. CDR1 SEHNR and CDR2 FQNEAQ come from the germline V gene (reference sequence). In DNA, the CDR3 is TGTGCCAGCAGCTTAGAGGGGGGGCTCCAAGAGACCCAGTACTTC. Protein product: CASSLEGGLQETQYF.

The V and J genes are TRBV11-2 and TRBJ1-1; the D is unclear. The CDR3 contains 14 residues. V shed 1 base and J shed 4 bases, with 10 bases lying between them. CDR1 and CDR2 from the germline V gene are SGHAT and FQNNGV. The CDR3 region is CASSLALPGTEAFF. The CDR3 DNA reads as TGTGCCAGCAGCTTAGCCCTCCCGGGCACTGAAGCTTTCTTT.

This clonotype was seen only once. This chain joins TRBV18 and TRBJ2-1; 7 bases align to TRBD1. With 2 bases clipped from V and 4 bases from J, the junction kept 5 bases outside the gene matches. The CDR3 runs to 15 residues. CDR1 is KGHSH and CDR2 is LQKENI in the germline V gene. The CDR3 nucleotides are TGTGCCAGCTCACCAGGGGACAGTGTATACAATGAGCAGTTCTTC. Its translation: CASSPGDSVYNEQFF.

The genes are TRBV29-1 and TRBJ1-2, with D perhaps TRBD1 (5 bases). This CDR3 spans 16 amino acids. V gave up 0 bases and J gave up 1 base, with 15 bases separating them. In germline, CDR1 is SQVTM, CDR2 ANQGSEA. The DNA of the CDR3 is TGCAGCGTTGAAGATATGAAGTTCGACAGTAACTATGGCTACACCTTC. Its protein is CSVEDMKFDSNYGYTF. Based on the CDR3 plus reference TRBV29-1 and TRBJ1-2, the full variable domain is SAVISQKPSRDICQRGTSLTIQCQVDSQVTMMFWYRQQPGQSLTLIATANQGSEATYESGFVIDKFPISRPNLTFSTLTVSNMSPEDSSIYLCSVEDMKFDSNYGYTFGSGTRLTVV.

The gene calls are TRBV19 and TRBJ2-3, with 13 bases fitting TRBD2. The CDR3 runs to 15 residues. The J segment lost 2 bases and the V segment lost 6 bases, leaving 2 bases of the junction unmatched. CDR1 LNHDA and CDR2 SQIVND come from the germline V gene (reference sequence). The CDR3 bases are TGTGCCAGTAGGGGACTAGCGGGACCCACAGATACGCAGTATTTT. Its translation is CASRGLAGPTDTQYF.

V gene TRBV29-1 combines with J gene TRBJ2-1; D gene unclear. Deletions cut 1 base from V and 7 bases from J, with 8 bases between. CDR3 length equals 12 residues. Germline V gene sequence: CDR1 SQVTM, CDR2 ANQGSEA. CDR3 nucleotide sequence: TGCAGCGTTGAAGTGAGCCAAAATGAGCAGTTCTTC. It is translated as CSVEVSQNEQFF.

The chain combines TRBV5-1 with TRBJ1-1, with D possibly matching TRBD1 (5 bases). V dropped 3 bases and J dropped 0 bases, with 15 bases sitting between them. The CDR3 loop spans 16 amino acids. Germline CDR1 is SGHRS and CDR2 is YFSETQ. CDR3 coding DNA: TGCGCCAGCAGCTCAGGGACGGCCGTATTGAACACTGAAGCTTTCTTT. Its protein product is CASSSGTAVLNTEAFF.

This clonotype has more than one count but fewer than ten. This chain connects TRBV29-1 to TRBJ1-5; tentatively, D is TRBD1 (6 bases). Germline-derived CDR1 and CDR2 are SQVTM and ANQGSEA. This CDR3 contains 13 residues. V was clipped by 7 bases and J by 3 bases, with 13 bases between them. In DNA, the CDR3 is TGCAGCGCAAAAACAGGGACCAATCAGCCCCAGCATTTT. This encodes CSAKTGTNQPQHF.

A single count supports this clonotype. The chain has TRBV6-2 or TRBV6-3 and TRBJ1-2, with D unresolved. The germline CDR1 and CDR2 sequences are MNHEY and SVGEGT. The V end was cut by 2 bases, the J end by 3 bases, with 4 bases between. This CDR3 comprises 12 residues. The CDR3, as DNA: TGTGCCAGCAGTTACCCTTACTATGGCTACACCTTC. This codes for CASSYPYYGYTF.

This chain connects TRBV7-2 to TRBJ2-2; TRBD2 matches at 11 bases. The CDR3 extends over 16 amino acids. V was clipped by 2 bases and J by 4 bases; unmatched bases: 3. Germline V gene sequence: CDR1 SGHTA, CDR2 FQGNSA. The CDR3 DNA is TGTGCCAGCAGCTTATTACTAGCGGGAGTCACCGGGGAGCTGTTTTTT. Translating gives CASSLLLAGVTGELFF.

CDR3 DNA sequence: TGTGCCTGGAGTCCCAGGTCCCGGCTAGCGGAGAACACCGGGGAGCTGTTTTTT. Its protein product is CAWSPRSRLAENTGELFF. The J gene is TRBJ2-2, the V gene TRBV30; 7 nucleotides align to TRBD2. The CDR3 is made up of 18 amino acids. Per germline, CDR1 GTSNPN and CDR2 SVGIG (reference sequence). V lost 2 bases and J lost 1; bases outside the gene matches: 13.